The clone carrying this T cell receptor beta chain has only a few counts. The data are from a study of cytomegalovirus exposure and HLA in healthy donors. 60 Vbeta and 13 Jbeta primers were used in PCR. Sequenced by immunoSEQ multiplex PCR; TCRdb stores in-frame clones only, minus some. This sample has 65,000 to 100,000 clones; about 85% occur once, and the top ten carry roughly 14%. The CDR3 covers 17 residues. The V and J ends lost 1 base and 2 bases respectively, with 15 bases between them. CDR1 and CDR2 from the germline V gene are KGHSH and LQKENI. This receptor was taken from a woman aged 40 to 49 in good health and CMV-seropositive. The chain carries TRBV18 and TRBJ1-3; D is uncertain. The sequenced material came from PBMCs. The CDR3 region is CASSPQHTSGTGNTIYF. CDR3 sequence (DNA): TGTGCCAGCTCACCACAACATACTTCAGGCACTGGAAACACCATATATTTT.